The 27 T cell receptor beta chains below all came from one sample that was sequenced in a study of molecular identifiers for immune sequencing clone quantification (dated by TCRdb to the late 2010s). Library preparation employed PCR. TCRdb names NextSeq 500 as the instrument used. TCRdb reanalyzed the raw reads on its own, using fastp at Q25 for trimming and MiXCR for clone calling, and kept in-frame beta chains. Every entry covers one CDR3 protein and lists the most common genes and DNA from its rows. The sample table lists some 680,000 distinct CDR3 sequences, about 25% of them with a count of one. Of the sample, about 0.73% falls within the top ten clones. The sequenced sample consisted of naive CD8+ T cells from blood, with Jurkat cell RNA spiked in. The cell subset or site label corresponds to: FACS-sorted CD8+CD4-CCR7+CD45RA+ naive T cells. Receptors originate from a human donor in good health. Some libraries in this study had Jurkat cell RNA spiked in.

The table lists this clonotype with a few counts. The chain is built from TRBV6-2 or TRBV6-3 and TRBJ1-1; D ambiguous. The V end was cut by 7 bases, the J end by 2 bases, with 11 bases between. The CDR3 has 13 residues. From germline, CDR1 is MNHEY and CDR2 SVGEGT. The CDR3 loop is CASKVTKNTEAFF. The CDR3 nucleotides read TGTGCCAGCAAAGTAACCAAAAACACTGAAGCTTTCTTT.

Note on this clonotype: The conserved phenylalanine or tryptophan normally closing the CDR3 is absent here, so this likely arose from a read error. CDR3 sequence reads: CASSSDPIAPTDTQYY. DNA of the CDR3: TGTGCCAGCAGTTCCGACCCGATAGCGCCCACAGATACGCAGTATTAT. The V gene is TRBV6-2 or TRBV6-3, the J gene TRBJ2-3; maybe TRBD2 (5 bases). The CDR3 consists of 16 residues. Germline V lookup: CDR1 MNHEY, CDR2 SVGEGT. V lost 4 bases and J lost 2, with 16 bases in between.

The chain carries TRBV10-1 and TRBJ2-5, with TRBD2 matching over 9 bases. Losses at the gene ends were 8 bases for V and 4 bases for J; bases not matched to a gene: 8. From germline, CDR1 is WNHNN and CDR2 SYGVQD (reference sequence). The CDR3 contains 14 residues. The CDR3 region is CASRGPAGGETQYF. The CDR3 DNA follows: TGCGCCAGCCGAGGACCAGCGGGGGGAGAGACCCAGTACTTC.

In regard to this clonotype: Given a much more abundant clone one base away, this may be a read error. CDR3 nucleotides: TGTGCCAGCAGCGCAGGGGCCGGCAAAGAGACCCAGCACTTC. Translating gives CASSAGAGKETQHF. V is TRBV9 and J is TRBJ2-5; possible D gene TRBD1, 6 bases. This CDR3 contains 14 residues. Looked up from germline, CDR1 is SGDLS and CDR2 is YYNGEE. Looking up the rest from reference TRBV9 and TRBJ2-5 gives the full variable domain: DSGVTQTPKHLITATGQRVTLRCSPRSGDLSVYWYQQSLDQGLQFLIQYYNGEERAKGNILERFSAQQFPDLHSELNLSSLELGDSALYFCASSAGAGKETQHFGPGTRLLVL.

The gene calls are TRBV28 and TRBJ1-2; D is ambiguous. CDR1 is MDHEN, CDR2 SYDVKM, per germline. CDR3 length: 16 amino acids. V gave up 6 bases and J gave up 1 base, with 18 bases separating them. The CDR3 bases are TGTGCCAGCAGCCAAGGCCAAGTAATCGTTAACTATGGCTACACCTTC. Translating it yields CASSQGQVIVNYGYTF.

This clonotype came up a few times. The CDR3: CASSFRTESNQPQHF. The CDR3 DNA sequence: TGTGCCAGCAGTTTCCGGACAGAGAGCAATCAGCCCCAGCATTTT. The chain employs TRBV28 and TRBJ1-5, with D possibly being TRBD1 (6 bases). CDR1 is MDHEN, CDR2 SYDVKM, per germline. The ends were cut back, 3 bases at V and 1 base at J, with 10 bases in the middle. The CDR3 runs to 15 residues. Supplemented by reference TRBV28 and TRBJ1-5, the full variable domain reads DVKVTQSSRYLVKRTGEKVFLECVQDMDHENMFWYRQDPGLGLRLIYFSYDVKMKEKGDIPEGYSVSREKKERFSLILESASTNQTSMYLCASSFRTESNQPQHFGDGTRLSIL.

At least ten counts were recorded for this clonotype. The gene calls are TRBV7-8 and TRBJ2-3; 7 bases fit TRBD1. The germline gives CDR1 SGHVS, CDR2 FQNEAQ. The trim removed 6 bases at V and 0 bases at J, leaving 6 bases unmatched. The CDR3 is 15 amino acids. The CDR3 region is CASRQRQGSTDTQYF. DNA of the CDR3: TGTGCCAGCAGACAGAGACAGGGTAGCACAGATACGCAGTATTTT.

As to this clonotype: Just one base apart from a much larger clone, this may be a read error. The J gene is TRBJ2-7, the V gene TRBV6-1; a possible D gene is TRBD2 (6 bases). The CDR3 totals 14 residues. CDR1 MNHNS and CDR2 SASEGT come from the germline V gene. Trimming removed 9 bases from V and 1 base from J, with 16 bases in between. The CDR3 nucleotides are TGTGCCAGTAGCGGTTTTGGAACATCCTACGAGCAGTACTTC. Amino acids: CASSGFGTSYEQYF.

This clonotype has more than one count but fewer than ten. The genes are TRBV6-2 or TRBV6-3 and TRBJ1-5, with TRBD1 as a possible D gene (5 bases). The CDR3 contains 15 residues. Germline-derived CDR1 and CDR2 are MNHEY and SVGEGT. V was pared by 0 bases and J by 9 bases, with 15 bases between. The CDR3 coding sequence is TGTGCCAGCAGTTACTCAATGGGGCAGTCTAGGCCCCAGCATTTT. It specifies CASSYSMGQSRPQHF.

This clonotype was seen only a few times. V gene TRBV4-3 combines with J gene TRBJ1-6; D uncertain. Between the trimmed V and J ends, which lost 0 bases and 1 base, there was a span of 22 bases. CDR3 length equals 21 residues. Germline V gene data show CDR1 as LGHNA and CDR2 as YSLEER. The CDR3 here is CASSQDAEGVMRRSYNSPLHF. In DNA form, the CDR3 reads TGCGCCAGCAGCCAAGATGCCGAGGGTGTCATGCGTAGGTCCTATAATTCACCCCTCCACTTT.

In its sample, this clonotype was seen many times. V and J are TRBV20-1 and TRBJ2-3; D is perhaps TRBD2 (5 bases). Germline CDR1 DFQATT, CDR2 SNEGSKA (reference sequence). This CDR3 is built from 17 residues. The V end was cut by 2 bases, the J end by 2 bases, with 20 bases between. The CDR3: CSARTVTGRETTDTQYF. The CDR3 DNA reads as TGCAGTGCTAGAACGGTAACGGGAAGGGAGACCACAGATACGCAGTATTTT.

This clonotype was counted a few times. V gene TRBV4-3 combines with J gene TRBJ2-7, with 8 bases identical to TRBD1. With 4 bases clipped from V and 6 bases from J, the junction kept 5 bases outside the gene matches. This CDR3 has 13 residues. Germline CDR1 LGHNA, CDR2 YSLEER. CDR3 nucleotides: TGCGCCAGCAGCCCTGAAACAGGGGGCGAGCAGTACTTC. Protein product: CASSPETGGEQYF.

The chain uses TRBV5-1 and TRBJ1-3, with D unclear. V dropped 3 bases and J dropped 11 bases, with 24 bases sitting between them. CDR3 length: 16 residues. Germline CDR1 reads SGHRS; CDR2 reads YFSETQ. The CDR3 reads CASSSGPYIFEDAIYF. The CDR3 DNA follows: TGCGCCAGCAGCTCCGGACCTTACATCTTCGAGGACGCCATATATTTT.

V is TRBV3-1 and J is TRBJ1-1, with 8 positions matching TRBD1. This CDR3 is 17 amino acids long. Germline CDR1 and CDR2: LGHDT and YNNKEL (reference sequence). The J segment lost 4 bases and the V segment lost 0 bases, leaving 10 bases of the junction unmatched. CDR3 sequence reads: CASSQDRGQGATTEAFF. CDR3 coding DNA: TGTGCCAGCAGCCAAGATCGGGGTCAGGGGGCGACCACTGAAGCTTTCTTT. The full variable domain, completed using reference TRBV3-1 and TRBJ1-1, is DTAVSQTPKYLVTQMGNDKSIKCEQNLGHDTMYWYKQDSKKFLKIMFSYNNKELIINETVPNRFSPKSPDKAHLNLHINSLELGDSAVYFCASSQDRGQGATTEAFFGQGTRLTVV.

Regarding this clonotype: A much larger clone is a single base away; this may be a read error. The rearrangement joins TRBV6-5 to TRBJ2-3; 10 nucleotides line up with TRBD1. Losses at the gene ends were 0 bases for V and 2 bases for J; bases not matched to a gene: 11. Germline V gene sequence: CDR1 MNHEY, CDR2 SVGAGI. The CDR3 consists of 19 residues. CDR3 loop: CASSYSSDGTGASTDTQYF. DNA for the CDR3: TGTGCCAGCAGTTACTCGTCGGATGGGACAGGGGCCTCCACAGATACGCAGTATTTT.

The chain joins TRBV27 to TRBJ1-2; no firm D call. This CDR3 comprises 15 residues. V dropped 5 bases and J dropped 2 bases, with 15 bases sitting between them. CDR1 is MNHEY, CDR2 SMNVEV, per germline (reference sequence). The CDR3 DNA sequence: TGTGCCAGCAGTCCCTACCAAGAAAGAAACTATGGCTACACCTTC. Translated: CASSPYQERNYGYTF.

This clonotype was seen a handful of times. The chain carries TRBV19 and TRBJ2-7; possible D gene TRBD1, 6 bases. The CDR3 consists of 13 residues. CDR1 and CDR2 from the germline V gene are LNHDA and SQIVND (reference sequence). Trimming pared 9 bases from V and 4 bases from J, leaving 16 bases between. The CDR3 protein is CASGQGSGYEQYF. The CDR3 DNA is TGTGCCAGCGGGCAGGGGAGTGGATACGAGCAGTACTTC.

There are a few counts of this clonotype. The J gene is TRBJ1-4, the V gene TRBV27; no definite D call. The CDR3 is 14 amino acids. The V end lost 3 bases, the J end lost 3 bases, and 8 bases lay between the germline ends. Germline loops: CDR1 MNHEY, CDR2 SMNVEV (reference sequence). The chain's CDR3 is CASSLRVPNEKLFF. In DNA, the CDR3 is TGTGCCAGCAGTTTGAGGGTTCCTAATGAAAAACTGTTTTTT.

This clonotype has more than one count but fewer than ten. CDR3 nucleotides: TGTGCCAGCAGCCCTTTCGTGAGTAAAGGCACAGATACGCAGTATTTT. Protein sequence: CASSPFVSKGTDTQYF. The genes are TRBV2 and TRBJ2-3; unclear D gene. Trimming pared 6 bases from V and 1 base from J, leaving 17 bases between. CDR1 and CDR2 from the germline V gene are SNHLY and FYNNEI. The CDR3 has 16 amino acids.

This clonotype showed up many times. The chain uses TRBV12-3 or TRBV12-4 and TRBJ1-1; D is uncertain. This CDR3 has 13 amino acids. V was trimmed by 4 bases and J by 5 bases, leaving 11 bases between them. CDR3 in amino acids: CASSSRAKTEAFF. For the CDR3, the DNA is TGTGCCAGCAGTTCACGAGCCAAGACTGAAGCTTTCTTT.

In this sample, this clonotype turned up many times. This chain joins TRBV4-1 and TRBJ2-7, with 11 bases aligning to TRBD1. CDR1 and CDR2 from the germline V gene are MGHRA and YSYEKL. V shed 2 bases and J 3 bases; nucleotides not matched to a gene: 3. CDR3 length: 15 amino acids. CDR3 loop: CASSQTGTGGYEQYF. The CDR3 nucleotides are TGCGCCAGCAGCCAAACCGGGACAGGGGGCTACGAGCAGTACTTC.

This clonotype was counted a few times. V is TRBV9 and J is TRBJ2-2; 8 bases match TRBD1. Per germline, CDR1 SGDLS and CDR2 YYNGEE. The CDR3 is 14 amino acids. The trim removed 4 bases at V and 4 bases at J, leaving 3 bases unmatched. For the CDR3, the DNA is TGTGCCAGCAGCCGGGGACAGGCCACCGGGGAGCTGTTTTTT. Translation gives CASSRGQATGELFF.

This clonotype was seen ten or more times. The rearrangement uses TRBV19 and TRBJ2-1, with 7 bases aligning to TRBD1. Trimming removed 6 bases from V and 4 bases from J; junction bases left unmatched: 3. CDR1 LNHDA and CDR2 SQIVND come from the germline V gene (reference sequence). This CDR3 spans 13 amino acids. CDR3: CASSRDSYNEQFF. The CDR3 DNA is TGTGCCAGTAGCCGGGACAGTTACAATGAGCAGTTCTTC.

This chain joins TRBV7-8 and TRBJ2-1; 15 bases agree with TRBD2. This CDR3 contains 17 residues. Trimming took 5 bases from V and 3 from J; bases not matched to a gene: 5. Per the germline V gene, CDR1 is SGHVS and CDR2 is FQNEAQ. The CDR3 nucleotides are TGTGCCAGCAGCAAGGGACTAGCGGGGGGTAACTACAATGAGCAGTTCTTC. This encodes CASSKGLAGGNYNEQFF.

This clonotype has only a few counts. As DNA, the CDR3 is TGCGCCAGCAGCGGTTCGGGGACTAGGGGCACCGGGGAGCTGTTTTTT. The encoded protein is CASSGSGTRGTGELFF. The J gene is TRBJ2-2, the V gene TRBV10-2; 8 bases fit TRBD2. Trimming at V came to 6 bases and at J to 4 bases, leaving 10 bases not matched to a gene. In germline, CDR1 is WSHSY, CDR2 SAAADI. The CDR3 consists of 16 residues.

Regarding this clonotype: One base away lies a much larger clone, so this may be a sequencing read error. The chain uses TRBV12-3 or TRBV12-4 and TRBJ2-4, with a weak D call TRBD1 (6 bases). CDR3 length equals 16 residues. Trimming removed 5 bases at V and 3 bases at J, with 17 bases between. The CDR3 region has the DNA TGTGCCAGCAGTCCCAGCCCAGGGGATGACAAAAACATTCAGTACTTC. It yields the protein CASSPSPGDDKNIQYF.

Notes on this clonotype: A much bigger clone sits one base away, suggesting this may be a read error. J is TRBJ2-5 and V is TRBV6-5; D remains ambiguous. Germline lookup yields CDR1 MNHEY and CDR2 SVGAGI. There are 14 residues in the CDR3. V dropped 7 bases and J dropped 4 bases, with 16 bases sitting between them. The chain's CDR3 is CASTPFSDLETQYF. DNA of the CDR3: TGTGCCAGCACCCCGTTTTCGGATCTAGAGACCCAGTACTTC.